The 6 T cell receptor beta chains reported below all come from one sample, sequenced in a study of cytomegalovirus exposure and HLA in healthy donors. PCR amplification relied on 60 Vbeta primers (plus 13 Jbeta primers). The repertoire was sequenced with immunoSEQ multiplex PCR; TCRdb's copy has only in-frame clones and lacks some. The sample contains roughly 100,000 clones, 70% to 75% of which appear only once. The sample consisted of PBMCs. The receptor source for this set is a man between 35 and 55 years old in good health and CMV-seronegative.

The rearrangement links TRBV7-8 to TRBJ2-5; 9 nucleotides line up with TRBD1. This CDR3 has 15 amino acids. After removal of 4 bases from V and 4 bases from J, the junction contained 7 bases not matched to a gene. Per germline, CDR1 SGHVS and CDR2 FQNEAQ. The CDR3 is CASSWDRVGRETQYF. CDR3 DNA sequence: TGTGCCAGCAGCTGGGACAGGGTCGGTAGAGAGACCCAGTACTTC. Full variable domain (rest looked up from reference TRBV7-8 and TRBJ2-5): GAGVSQSPRYKVAKRGQDVALRCDPISGHVSLFWYQQALGQGPEFLTYFQNEAQLDKSGLPSDRFFAERPEGSVSTLKIQRTQQEDSAVYLCASSWDRVGRETQYFGPGTRLLVL.

The rearrangement joins TRBV25-1 to TRBJ1-1; 8 bases align to TRBD1. CDR1 is MGHDK and CDR2 is SYGVNS in the germline V gene. The V segment lost 6 bases and the J segment 1 base; nucleotides outside the gene matches: 10. The CDR3 extends over 16 amino acids. The CDR3 spells CASSEATGVGNTEAFF. CDR3 nucleotides: TGTGCCAGCAGCGAGGCGACAGGGGTTGGGAACACTGAAGCTTTCTTT.

The rearrangement uses TRBV28 and TRBJ2-2, with D perhaps TRBD1 (6 bases). CDR3 length: 12 residues. Trimming left V 10 bases short and J 6 bases short, with 12 bases between. Per germline, CDR1 MDHEN and CDR2 SYDVKM. The CDR3 spells CAIYRDPGELFF. DNA of the CDR3: TGTGCCATCTACAGGGACCCCGGGGAGCTGTTTTTT.

This clone appeared a few times. The genes are TRBV27 and TRBJ1-3, with unresolved D. With 5 bases removed from V and 0 bases from J, the gap between germline ends came to 11 bases. CDR1 is MNHEY, CDR2 SMNVEV, per germline (reference sequence). The CDR3 spans 15 residues. CDR3 in DNA: TGTGCCAGCAGTCCCTTTGGCACCTCTGGAAACACCATATATTTT. This gives the protein CASSPFGTSGNTIYF.

This clone was counted only a few times. CDR3 DNA sequence: TGTGCCAGCAGCCCCGCCCGGACAGGGAAAGGAGGGGAGCAGTTCTTC. Translating it yields CASSPARTGKGGEQFF. The genes are TRBV7-3 and TRBJ2-1, with 8 bases identical to TRBD1. The CDR3 covers 16 residues. V gave up 5 bases and J gave up 10 bases; unmatched junction bases: 16. Germline CDR1 reads SGHTA; CDR2 reads FQGTGA.

This chain joins TRBV29-1 and TRBJ2-5, with 9 bases aligning to TRBD1. The CDR3 length is 16 residues. V shed 7 bases, J shed 5 bases, and the junction held 17 bases outside the gene matches. Germline assignment: CDR1 SQVTM and CDR2 ANQGSEA. The CDR3 loop reads CSGPGQGIFSGETQYF. The CDR3 DNA sequence: TGCAGCGGCCCGGGACAGGGTATTTTCTCCGGCGAGACCCAGTACTTC.